The 27 T cell receptor beta chains presented below share a single source sample, sequenced in a study of blood T cell repertoires in COVID-19. The data were produced by immunoSEQ multiplex PCR, yet TCRdb's version contains in-frame clones alone and is incomplete. The data hold under 40,000 clones, with about 85% observed a single time. The sequenced material came from peripheral blood. All receptors derive from a human donor with acute or convalescent COVID-19. The donor label of this sample is uncertain.

V is TRBV11-2 and J is TRBJ2-7; D unclear. This CDR3 has 13 residues. The germline CDR1 and CDR2 sequences are SGHAT and FQNNGV. Trimming removed 3 bases from V and 5 bases from J, with 11 bases in between. The CDR3 here is CASSFLPEHEQYF. CDR3 DNA: TGTGCCAGCAGCTTCCTGCCTGAGCACGAGCAGTACTTC. Full variable domain (remainder filled in from reference TRBV11-2 and TRBJ2-7): EAGVAQSPRYKIIEKRQSVAFWCNPISGHATLYWYQQILGQGPKLLIQFQNNGVVDDSQLPKDRFSAERLKGVDSTLKIQPAKLEDSAVYLCASSFLPEHEQYFGPGTRLTVT.

The chain links TRBV7-3 to TRBJ2-3, with 12 bases aligning to TRBD2. The ends lost 1 base at V and 3 bases at J; junction bases unmatched: 17. Germline V gene sequence: CDR1 SGHTA, CDR2 FQGTGA. The CDR3 has 21 residues. CDR3 nucleotide sequence: TGTGCCAGCAGCTTAAGCCCGATGACTAGCGGGGGTACTACCTGGACAGATACGCAGTATTTT. Its protein is CASSLSPMTSGGTTWTDTQYF.

V gene TRBV7-6 combines with J gene TRBJ1-1; TRBD1 agrees at 8 bases. V was clipped by 5 bases and J by 0 bases; unmatched bases: 5. The CDR3 spans 15 residues. Per the germline V gene, CDR1 is SGHVS and CDR2 is FNYEAQ. The DNA of the CDR3 is TGTGCCAGCAGCCAAAGACAGGGGTTGAACACTGAAGCTTTCTTT. Its translation: CASSQRQGLNTEAFF.

The table lists this clone with a count of one. V usage is TRBV7-8 and J usage is TRBJ1-4, with D unclear. The CDR3 extends over 14 amino acids. Germline V gene sequence: CDR1 SGHVS, CDR2 FQNEAQ. Deletions cut 2 bases from V and 3 bases from J, with 7 bases between. CDR3: CASSLQAANEKLFF. CDR3 DNA sequence: TGTGCCAGCAGCTTACAGGCCGCTAATGAAAAACTGTTTTTT.

The J gene is TRBJ1-1, the V gene TRBV4-3, with D maybe TRBD1 (6 bases). The germline V and J ends were trimmed by 1 base and 3 bases, with 12 bases remaining between them. This CDR3 has 15 residues. Germline V gene lookup returns CDR1 LGHNA and CDR2 YSLEER. CDR3 sequence (DNA): TGCGCCAGCAGCCAAGTTACAGGGATGTACACTGAAGCTTTCTTT. It yields the protein CASSQVTGMYTEAFF.

The chain carries TRBV24-1 and TRBJ1-5; 8 nucleotides agree with TRBD1. The CDR3 spans 13 residues. In germline, CDR1 is KGHDR, CDR2 SFDVKD. The V and J ends lost 11 bases and 6 bases, in that order; junction bases with no gene match: 8. The CDR3 DNA reads TGTGCCAGCTCAGGGGGCGTGGCTCAGCCCCAGCATTTT. Encoded protein: CASSGGVAQPQHF.

As concerns this clone: The same CDR3 is also encoded by other DNA sequences in this sample. The chain recombines TRBV7-2 with TRBJ2-3; D call uncertain. This CDR3 is built from 12 residues. Germline-derived CDR1 and CDR2 are SGHTA and FQGNSA. With 4 bases removed from V and 2 bases from J, the gap between germline ends came to 4 bases. CDR3 protein: CASSSYTDTQYF. In DNA, the CDR3 is TGTGCCAGCAGCTCCTACACAGATACGCAGTATTTT.

This sequence joins TRBV3-1 (or the pseudogene TRBV3-2) and TRBJ2-7; 8 bases are a match to TRBD1. This CDR3 is built from 15 residues. With V trimmed by 2 bases and J by 2 bases, 5 bases remained unmatched. CDR1 and CDR2 from the germline V gene are LGHDT and YNNKEL (reference sequence). The CDR3 loop is CASSQLLDRAYEQYF. CDR3 sequence (DNA): TGTGCCAGCAGCCAATTACTGGACAGGGCCTACGAGCAGTACTTC.

In nucleotides, the CDR3 is TGTGCCACCAGTGAATACGGGACAAATCAGCCCCAGCATTTT. Translation gives CATSEYGTNQPQHF. This chain connects TRBV24-1 to TRBJ1-5, with D possibly matching TRBD1 (6 bases). CDR1 is KGHDR, CDR2 SFDVKD, per germline. V lost 4 bases and J lost 4, with 10 bases in between. The CDR3 covers 14 residues.

The chain carries TRBV30 and TRBJ2-7; 7 nucleotides align to TRBD2. V lost 2 bases to trimming and J lost 6 bases; unmatched junction nucleotides: 7. Germline V lookup: CDR1 GTSNPN, CDR2 SVGIG (reference sequence). The CDR3 consists of 13 residues. DNA of the CDR3: TGTGCCTGGAGTCGGGCGGGAGACGGCGAGCAGTACTTC. Translation: CAWSRAGDGEQYF.

This chain uses TRBV30 with TRBJ1-5, with TRBD1 as a possible D gene (5 bases). CDR3 length: 16 amino acids. Looked up from germline, CDR1 is GTSNPN and CDR2 is SVGIG (reference sequence). The V and J ends lost 1 base and 2 bases respectively, with 15 bases between them. CDR3 DNA sequence: TGTGCCTGGAGTGCCCGGGGGGGGTGGGGCAATCAGCCCCAGCATTTT. Protein product: CAWSARGGWGNQPQHF.

The chain combines TRBV18 with TRBJ2-1; 9 nucleotides align to TRBD1. The CDR3 is made up of 19 amino acids. The V and J ends lost 6 bases and 0 bases, in that order; junction bases with no gene match: 15. Germline V gene sequence: CDR1 KGHSH, CDR2 LQKENI. Written as DNA, the CDR3 is TGTGCCAGCTCCCTAGCGACGGGACAGGGTTACCTCTCCTACAATGAGCAGTTCTTC. Translating gives CASSLATGQGYLSYNEQFF.

V and J are TRBV30 and TRBJ1-5, with a tentative D call TRBD1 (5 bases). There are 15 residues in the CDR3. From germline, CDR1 is GTSNPN and CDR2 SVGIG (reference sequence). The ends were cut back, 3 bases at V and 0 bases at J, with 12 bases in the middle. CDR3 in amino acids: CAWRNGGSSNQPQHF. The CDR3 nucleotides read TGTGCCTGGAGAAACGGGGGTAGTAGCAATCAGCCCCAGCATTTT.

This chain connects TRBV27 to TRBJ2-2; possibly TRBD1 for D (6 bases). V lost 4 bases, J lost 7 bases, and 13 bases lay in between. This CDR3 has 14 amino acids. Germline loops: CDR1 MNHEY, CDR2 SMNVEV (reference sequence). CDR3 in amino acids: CASSSLQGGGELFF. DNA for the CDR3: TGTGCCAGCAGTTCCCTACAGGGCGGCGGGGAGCTGTTTTTT.

The genes are TRBV21-1 and TRBJ2-7; the D call in the table, TRBD1, was not verified against the DNA. TRBV21-1 is flagged as a pseudogene. The CDR3 runs 16 residues. CDR3 bases: TGTGCCAGCAGCAAACCCCCGGACAGCCAGTCCTACGAGCAGTACTTC. It is translated as CASSKPPDSQSYEQYF.

The chain recombines TRBV18 with TRBJ1-1; tentative D call: TRBD1 (5 bases). V was trimmed by 3 bases and J by 5 bases, leaving 10 bases between them. Germline V CDR1 and CDR2: KGHSH, LQKENI. The CDR3 is 13 residues long. The CDR3 nucleotides read TGTGCCAGCTCACCCAGTAGGGGAACTGAAGCTTTCTTT. Encoded protein: CASSPSRGTEAFF. Drawing the rest from reference TRBV18 and TRBJ1-1, the complete variable domain is NAGVMQNPRHLVRRRGQEARLRCSPMKGHSHVYWYRQLPEEGLKFMVYLQKENIIDESGMPKERFSAEFPKEGPSILRIQQVVRGDSAAYFCASSPSRGTEAFFGQGTRLTVV.

The chain couples TRBV10-3 to TRBJ2-1; possible D gene TRBD2, 5 bases. The CDR3 length is 16 residues. V was clipped by 0 bases and J by 5 bases, with 14 bases between them. Germline-derived CDR1 and CDR2 are ENHRY and SYGVKD. This CDR3 is CAISESIGGYDNEQFF. The CDR3 region has the DNA TGTGCCATCAGTGAGTCGATCGGCGGGTACGACAATGAGCAGTTCTTC.

The rearrangement joins TRBV19 to TRBJ1-6, with D hard to call. Trimming pared 8 bases from V and 8 bases from J, leaving 13 bases between. The CDR3 runs 13 residues. Germline V gene lookup returns CDR1 LNHDA and CDR2 SQIVND (reference sequence). The CDR3 DNA is TGTGCCAGTGGGAGGGCCGTGGATTCACCCCTCCACTTT. As protein: CASGRAVDSPLHF.

The rearrangement links TRBV30 to TRBJ1-2; 10 bases align to TRBD1. Losses at the gene ends were 5 bases for V and 2 bases for J; bases not matched to a gene: 2. Germline-derived CDR1 and CDR2 are GTSNPN and SVGIG (reference sequence). The length of the CDR3 is 13 residues. CDR3 coding DNA: TGTGCCTGGGGGACAGGGGACAACTATGGCTACACCTTC. Encoded protein: CAWGTGDNYGYTF.

This clone has a single count. The rearrangement uses TRBV7-2 and TRBJ1-2; D gene uncertain. Germline V gives CDR1 SGHTA, CDR2 FQGNSA. Between the trimmed V and J ends, which lost 1 base and 4 bases, there was a span of 10 bases. The length of the CDR3 is 14 residues. The chain's CDR3 is CASSLGRGGYGYTF. Written as DNA, the CDR3 is TGTGCCAGCAGCTTAGGGCGGGGAGGCTATGGCTACACCTTC.

V usage is TRBV10-3 and J usage is TRBJ2-2; possibly TRBD2 for D (5 bases). This CDR3 spans 12 amino acids. Trimming stripped 5 bases from V and 5 bases from J, with 6 bases between. Germline V gives CDR1 ENHRY, CDR2 SYGVKD. The DNA for the CDR3 is TGTGCCATCAGTACTAGGACCGGGGAGCTGTTTTTT. Its translation is CAISTRTGELFF.

The J gene is TRBJ1-4, the V gene TRBV21-1. TRBV21-1 is shown as a pseudogene. The CDR3 consists of 17 residues. In DNA, the CDR3 is TGTGCCAGCAGCAAAGGGCACGAGGATCGTACGAATGAAAAACTGTTTTTT. As protein: CASSKGHEDRTNEKLFF.

The chain recombines TRBV28 with TRBJ1-4; D possibly corresponds to TRBD1 (5 bases). CDR1 and CDR2 from the germline V gene are MDHEN and SYDVKM. CDR3 length equals 15 residues. Trimming took off 3 bases at V and 0 bases at J, with 8 bases between the two ends. The DNA of the CDR3 is TGTGCCAGCAGTTTTGGGGGGGCAACTAATGAAAAACTGTTTTTT. Translated, it gives CASSFGGATNEKLFF.

The V and J genes are TRBV24-1 and TRBJ1-3; 8 positions match TRBD1. V lost 11 bases, J lost 1 base, and 3 bases stayed unmatched. Germline values: CDR1 KGHDR, CDR2 SFDVKD. CDR3 length: 13 amino acids. CDR3 in amino acids: CARDRRSGNTIYF. CDR3 in DNA: TGTGCCAGGGACAGGCGGTCTGGAAACACCATATATTTT.

V and J are TRBV18 and TRBJ2-7; D possibly corresponds to TRBD2 (5 bases). The germline V gene encodes CDR1 KGHSH and CDR2 LQKENI. This CDR3 is built from 13 residues. Trimming left V 4 bases short and J 5 bases short, with 12 bases between. This CDR3 reads CASSLSGLNEQYF. CDR3 nucleotides: TGTGCCAGCTCACTATCCGGACTCAACGAGCAGTACTTC.

The chain is built from TRBV7-2 and TRBJ1-4, with D unclear. The V gene lost 3 bases and the J gene lost 5 bases, with 13 bases spanning the gap. Looked up from germline, CDR1 is SGHTA and CDR2 is FQGNSA. The CDR3 sequence is 15 residues long. The CDR3 DNA follows: TGTGCCAGCAGCTTTAACGGTCAACTCAATGAAAAACTGTTTTTT. Its protein is CASSFNGQLNEKLFF.

The chain recombines TRBV7-3 with TRBJ2-1, with 7 bases identical to TRBD2. The CDR3 is made up of 13 amino acids. Losses at the gene ends were 5 bases for V and 4 bases for J; bases not matched to a gene: 2. Germline V gene sequence: CDR1 SGHTA, CDR2 FQGTGA. The CDR3 spells CASSMGGYNEQFF. The CDR3 nucleotides are TGTGCCAGCAGCATGGGGGGGTACAATGAGCAGTTCTTC.